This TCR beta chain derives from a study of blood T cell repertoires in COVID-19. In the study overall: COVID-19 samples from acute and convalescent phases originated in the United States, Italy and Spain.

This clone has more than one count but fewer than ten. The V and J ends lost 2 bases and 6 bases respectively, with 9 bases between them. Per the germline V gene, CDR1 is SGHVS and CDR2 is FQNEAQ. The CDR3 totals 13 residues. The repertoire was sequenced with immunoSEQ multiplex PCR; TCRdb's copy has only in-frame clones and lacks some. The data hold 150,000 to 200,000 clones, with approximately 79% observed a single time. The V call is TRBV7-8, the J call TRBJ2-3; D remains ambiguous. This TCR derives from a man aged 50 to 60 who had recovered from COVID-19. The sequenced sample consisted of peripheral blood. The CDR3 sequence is CASSLNLVDTQYF. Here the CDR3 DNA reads TGTGCCAGCAGCTTAAACCTAGTTGATACGCAGTATTTT. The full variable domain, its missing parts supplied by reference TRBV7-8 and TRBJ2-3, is GAGVSQSPRYKVAKRGQDVALRCDPISGHVSLFWYQQALGQGPEFLTYFQNEAQLDKSGLPSDRFFAERPEGSVSTLKIQRTQQEDSAVYLCASSLNLVDTQYFGPGTRLTVL.